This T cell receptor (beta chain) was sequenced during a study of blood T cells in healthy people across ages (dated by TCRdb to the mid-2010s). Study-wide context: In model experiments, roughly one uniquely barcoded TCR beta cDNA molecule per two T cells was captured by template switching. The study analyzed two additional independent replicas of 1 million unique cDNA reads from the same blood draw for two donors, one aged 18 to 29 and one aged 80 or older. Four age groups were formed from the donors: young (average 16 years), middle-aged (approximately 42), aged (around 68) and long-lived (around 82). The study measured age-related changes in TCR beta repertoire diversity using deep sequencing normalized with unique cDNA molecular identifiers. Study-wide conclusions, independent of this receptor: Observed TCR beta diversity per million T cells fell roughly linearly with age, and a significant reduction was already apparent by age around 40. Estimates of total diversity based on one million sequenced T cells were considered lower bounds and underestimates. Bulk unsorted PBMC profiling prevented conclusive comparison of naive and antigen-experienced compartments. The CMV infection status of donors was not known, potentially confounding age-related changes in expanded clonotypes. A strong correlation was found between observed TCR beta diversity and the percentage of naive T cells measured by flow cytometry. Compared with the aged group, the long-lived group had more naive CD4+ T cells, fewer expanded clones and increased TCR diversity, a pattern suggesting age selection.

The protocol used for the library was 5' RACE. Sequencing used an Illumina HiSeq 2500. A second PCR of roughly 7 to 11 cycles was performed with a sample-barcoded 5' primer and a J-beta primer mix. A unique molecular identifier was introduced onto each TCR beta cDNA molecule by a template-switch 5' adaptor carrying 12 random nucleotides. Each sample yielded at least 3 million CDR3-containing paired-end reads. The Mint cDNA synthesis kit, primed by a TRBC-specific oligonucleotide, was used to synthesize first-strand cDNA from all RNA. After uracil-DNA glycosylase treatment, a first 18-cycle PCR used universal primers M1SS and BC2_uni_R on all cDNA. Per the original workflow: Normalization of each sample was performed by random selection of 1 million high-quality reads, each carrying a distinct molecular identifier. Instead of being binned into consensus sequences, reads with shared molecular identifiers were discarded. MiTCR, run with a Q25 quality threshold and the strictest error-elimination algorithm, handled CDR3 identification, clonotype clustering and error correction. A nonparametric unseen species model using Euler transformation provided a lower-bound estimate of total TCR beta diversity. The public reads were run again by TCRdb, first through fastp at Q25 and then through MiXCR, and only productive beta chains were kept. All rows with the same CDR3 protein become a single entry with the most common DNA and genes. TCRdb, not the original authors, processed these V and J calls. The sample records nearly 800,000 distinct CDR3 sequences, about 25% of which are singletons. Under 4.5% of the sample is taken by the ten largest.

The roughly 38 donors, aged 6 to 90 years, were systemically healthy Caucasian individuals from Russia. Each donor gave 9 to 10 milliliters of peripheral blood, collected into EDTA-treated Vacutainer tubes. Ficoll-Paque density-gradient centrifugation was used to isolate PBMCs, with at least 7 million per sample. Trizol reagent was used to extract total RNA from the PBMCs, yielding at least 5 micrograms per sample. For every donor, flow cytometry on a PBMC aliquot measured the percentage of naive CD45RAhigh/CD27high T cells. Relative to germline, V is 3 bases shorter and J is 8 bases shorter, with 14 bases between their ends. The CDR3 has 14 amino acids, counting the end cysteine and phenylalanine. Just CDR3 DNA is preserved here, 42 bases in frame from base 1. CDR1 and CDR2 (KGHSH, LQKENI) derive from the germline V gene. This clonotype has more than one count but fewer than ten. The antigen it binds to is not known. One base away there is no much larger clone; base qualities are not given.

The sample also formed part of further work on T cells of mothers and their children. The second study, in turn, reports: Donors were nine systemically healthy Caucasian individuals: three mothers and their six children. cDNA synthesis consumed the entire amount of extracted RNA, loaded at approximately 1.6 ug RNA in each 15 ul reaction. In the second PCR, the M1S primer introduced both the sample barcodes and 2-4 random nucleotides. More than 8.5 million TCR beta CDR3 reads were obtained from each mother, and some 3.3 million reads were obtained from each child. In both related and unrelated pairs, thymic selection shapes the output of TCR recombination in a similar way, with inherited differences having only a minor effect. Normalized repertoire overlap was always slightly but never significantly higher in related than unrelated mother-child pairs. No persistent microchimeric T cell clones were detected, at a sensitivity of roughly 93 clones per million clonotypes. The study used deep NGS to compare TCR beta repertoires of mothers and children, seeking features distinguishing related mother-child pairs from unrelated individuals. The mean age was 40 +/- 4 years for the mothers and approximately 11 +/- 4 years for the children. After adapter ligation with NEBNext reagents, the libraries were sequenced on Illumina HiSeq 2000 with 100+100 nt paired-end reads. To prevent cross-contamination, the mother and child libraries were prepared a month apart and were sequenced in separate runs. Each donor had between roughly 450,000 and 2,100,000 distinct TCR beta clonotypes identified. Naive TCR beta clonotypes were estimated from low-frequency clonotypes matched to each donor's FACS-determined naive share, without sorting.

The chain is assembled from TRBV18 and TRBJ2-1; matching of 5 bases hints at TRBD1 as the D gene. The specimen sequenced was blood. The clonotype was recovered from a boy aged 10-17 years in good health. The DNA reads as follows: TGTGCCAGCTCACCTCAAGCAGGGTTTGATGAGCAGTTCTTC. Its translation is CASSPQAGFDEQFF. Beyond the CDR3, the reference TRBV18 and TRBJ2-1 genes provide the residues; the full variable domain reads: NAGVMQNPRHLVRRRGQEARLRCSPMKGHSHVYWYRQLPEEGLKFMVYLQKENIIDESGMPKERFSAEFPKEGPSILRIQQVVRGDSAAYFCASSPQAGFDEQFFGPGTRLTVL.